This record covers a single T cell receptor (beta chain). Each PCR had synthetic TCR analog templates added to it as a spike-in. Measured with immunoSEQ multiplex PCR; TCRdb has only the in-frame clones, and not every one. The top ten hold over 4% of the sample, which has about 70,000 clones, about 90% seen once. Time point described: pretreatment peripheral blood. These data originate in a study of PD-L1 blockade in urothelial cancer. The input for sequencing was PBMCs, taken around atezolizumab (anti-PD-L1) treatment. This clonotype was obtained from an older man with urothelial cancer.

The CDR3 nucleotides are TGTGCCAGCAGTTTCGGACTAGCGGGAGGGTTGGATACGCAGTATTTT. This sequence encodes CASSFGLAGGLDTQYF. This chain uses TRBV28 with TRBJ2-3; 15 nucleotides match TRBD2. The germline V gene encodes CDR1 MDHEN and CDR2 SYDVKM. The CDR3 covers 16 residues. The trim removed 3 bases at V and 6 bases at J, leaving 4 bases unmatched.